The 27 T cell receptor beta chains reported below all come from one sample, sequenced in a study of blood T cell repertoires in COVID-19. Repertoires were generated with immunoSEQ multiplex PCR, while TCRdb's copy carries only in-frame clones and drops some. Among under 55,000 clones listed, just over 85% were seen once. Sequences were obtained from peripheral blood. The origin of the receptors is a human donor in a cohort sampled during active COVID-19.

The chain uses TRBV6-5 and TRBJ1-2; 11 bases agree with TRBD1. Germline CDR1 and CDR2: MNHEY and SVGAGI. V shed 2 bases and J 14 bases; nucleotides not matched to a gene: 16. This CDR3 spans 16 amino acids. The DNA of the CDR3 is TGTGCCAGCAGTTACCTTGGACAGGGGGCCACCCCGGCTAGTACCTTC. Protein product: CASSYLGQGATPASTF.

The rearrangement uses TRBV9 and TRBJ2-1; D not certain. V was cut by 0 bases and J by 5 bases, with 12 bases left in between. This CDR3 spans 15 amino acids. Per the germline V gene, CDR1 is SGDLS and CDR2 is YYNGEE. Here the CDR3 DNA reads TGTGCCAGCAGCGTAGGAGACGGCGGAAACAATGAGCAGTTCTTC. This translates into CASSVGDGGNNEQFF.

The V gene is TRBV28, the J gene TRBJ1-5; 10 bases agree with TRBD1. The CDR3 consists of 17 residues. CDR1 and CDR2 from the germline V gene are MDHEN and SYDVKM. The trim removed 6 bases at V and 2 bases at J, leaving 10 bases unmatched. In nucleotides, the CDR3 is TGTGCCAGCAGCTCCACTTTTGGACAGGGGGGCAATCAGCCCCAGCATTTT. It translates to CASSSTFGQGGNQPQHF.

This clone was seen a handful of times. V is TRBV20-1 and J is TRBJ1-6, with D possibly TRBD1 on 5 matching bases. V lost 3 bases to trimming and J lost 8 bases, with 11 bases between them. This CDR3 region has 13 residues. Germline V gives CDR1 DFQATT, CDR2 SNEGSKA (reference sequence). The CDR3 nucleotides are TGCAGTGCTAGTCCGCAGGGTGATTCACCCCTCCACTTT. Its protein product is CSASPQGDSPLHF.

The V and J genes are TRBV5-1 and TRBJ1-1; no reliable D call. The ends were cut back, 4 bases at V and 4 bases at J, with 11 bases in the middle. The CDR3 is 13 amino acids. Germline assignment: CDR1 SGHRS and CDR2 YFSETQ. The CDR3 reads CASSPGGPTEAFF. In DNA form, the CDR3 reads TGCGCCAGCAGCCCGGGTGGTCCCACTGAAGCTTTCTTT. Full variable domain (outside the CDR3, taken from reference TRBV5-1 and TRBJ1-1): KAGVTQTPRYLIKTRGQQVTLSCSPISGHRSVSWYQQTPGQGLQFLFEYFSETQRNKGNFPGRFSGRQFSNSRSEMNVSTLELGDSALYLCASSPGGPTEAFFGQGTRLTVV.

This chain's CDR3 is CASSYQTVSNQPQHF. In nucleotides, the CDR3 is TGTGCCAGTAGCTATCAGACAGTTAGCAATCAGCCCCAGCATTTT. The V and J genes are TRBV19 and TRBJ1-5, with D tentatively TRBD1 (5 bases). Germline lookup yields CDR1 LNHDA and CDR2 SQIVND (reference sequence). Trimming pared 6 bases from V and 0 bases from J, leaving 12 bases between. The CDR3 runs 15 residues.

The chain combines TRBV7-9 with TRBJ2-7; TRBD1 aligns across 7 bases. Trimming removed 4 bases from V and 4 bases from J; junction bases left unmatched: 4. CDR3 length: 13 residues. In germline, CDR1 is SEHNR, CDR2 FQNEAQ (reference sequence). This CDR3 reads CASSSSGGYEQYF. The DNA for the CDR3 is TGTGCCAGCAGCTCGTCAGGGGGTTACGAGCAGTACTTC.

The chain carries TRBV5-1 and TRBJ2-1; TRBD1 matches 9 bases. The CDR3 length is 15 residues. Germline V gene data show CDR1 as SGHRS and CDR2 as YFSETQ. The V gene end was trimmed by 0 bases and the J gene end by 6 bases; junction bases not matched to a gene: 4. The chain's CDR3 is CASSLGQGGFNEQFF. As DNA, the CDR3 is TGCGCCAGCAGCTTGGGACAGGGGGGTTTCAATGAGCAGTTCTTC.

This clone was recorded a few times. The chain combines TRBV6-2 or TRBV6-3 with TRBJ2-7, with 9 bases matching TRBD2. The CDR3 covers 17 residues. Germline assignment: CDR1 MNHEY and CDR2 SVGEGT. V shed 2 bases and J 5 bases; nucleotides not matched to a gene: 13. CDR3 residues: CASSYGQAGGAANEQYF. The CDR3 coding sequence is TGTGCCAGCAGTTACGGACAAGCGGGGGGAGCGGCCAACGAGCAGTACTTC.

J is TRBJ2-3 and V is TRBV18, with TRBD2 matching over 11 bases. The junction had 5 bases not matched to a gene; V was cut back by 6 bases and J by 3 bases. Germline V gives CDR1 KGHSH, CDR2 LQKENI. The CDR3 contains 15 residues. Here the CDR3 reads CASSRTSGQTDTQYF. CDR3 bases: TGTGCCAGCTCCAGGACTAGCGGGCAAACAGATACGCAGTATTTT.

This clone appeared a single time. Here the CDR3 reads CASLGMDRGRYGYTF. CDR3 nucleotide sequence: TGTGCCAGTCTTGGGATGGACAGGGGGCGATATGGCTACACCTTC. The chain recombines TRBV19 with TRBJ1-2; TRBD1 aligns across 11 bases. The CDR3 extends over 15 amino acids. V was clipped by 8 bases and J by 5 bases; unmatched bases: 10. Germline-derived CDR1 and CDR2 are LNHDA and SQIVND (reference sequence).

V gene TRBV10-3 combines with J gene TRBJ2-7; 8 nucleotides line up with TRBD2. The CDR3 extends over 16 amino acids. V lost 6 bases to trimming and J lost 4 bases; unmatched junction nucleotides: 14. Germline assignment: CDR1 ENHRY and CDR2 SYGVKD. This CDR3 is CAIRDQPGLDLYEQYF. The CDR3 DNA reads TGTGCCATCAGGGACCAACCGGGACTAGACCTATACGAGCAGTACTTC.

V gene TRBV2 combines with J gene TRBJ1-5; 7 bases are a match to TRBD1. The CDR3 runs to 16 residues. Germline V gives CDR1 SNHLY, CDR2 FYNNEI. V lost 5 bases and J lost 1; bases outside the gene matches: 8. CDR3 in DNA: TGTGCCAGCAGTCCCAGACAGGGACGAAGCAATCAGCCCCAGCATTTT. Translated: CASSPRQGRSNQPQHF.

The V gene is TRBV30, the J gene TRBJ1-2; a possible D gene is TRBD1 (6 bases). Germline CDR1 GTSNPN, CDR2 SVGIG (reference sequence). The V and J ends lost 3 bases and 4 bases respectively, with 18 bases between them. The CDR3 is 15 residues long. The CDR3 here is CAWSPAGVYSYGYTF. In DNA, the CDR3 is TGTGCCTGGAGCCCCGCAGGGGTCTACTCCTATGGCTACACCTTC. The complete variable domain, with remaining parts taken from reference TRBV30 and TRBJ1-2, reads SQTIHQWPATLVQPVGSPLSLECTVEGTSNPNLYWYRQAAGRGLQLLFYSVGIGQISSEVPQNLSASRPQDRQFILSSKKLLLSDSGFYLCAWSPAGVYSYGYTFGSGTRLTVV.

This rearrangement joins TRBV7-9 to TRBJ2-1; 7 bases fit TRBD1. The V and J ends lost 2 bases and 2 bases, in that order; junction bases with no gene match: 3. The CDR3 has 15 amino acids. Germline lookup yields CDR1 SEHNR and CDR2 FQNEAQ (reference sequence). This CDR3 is CASSLPGQPYNEQFF. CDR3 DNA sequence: TGTGCCAGCAGCTTACCGGGACAGCCCTACAATGAGCAGTTCTTC.

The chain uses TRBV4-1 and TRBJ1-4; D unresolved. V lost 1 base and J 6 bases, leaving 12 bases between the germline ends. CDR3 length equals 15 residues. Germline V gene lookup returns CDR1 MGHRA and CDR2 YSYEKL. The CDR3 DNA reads TGCGCCAGCAGCCAAGTATCACAGACATATGAAAAACTGTTTTTT. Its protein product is CASSQVSQTYEKLFF.

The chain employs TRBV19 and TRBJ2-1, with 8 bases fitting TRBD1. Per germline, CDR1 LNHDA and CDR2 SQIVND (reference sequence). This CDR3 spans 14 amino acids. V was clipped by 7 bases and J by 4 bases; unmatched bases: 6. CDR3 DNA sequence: TGTGCCAGTACGACAGGGGTGCAGTACAATGAGCAGTTCTTC. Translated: CASTTGVQYNEQFF.

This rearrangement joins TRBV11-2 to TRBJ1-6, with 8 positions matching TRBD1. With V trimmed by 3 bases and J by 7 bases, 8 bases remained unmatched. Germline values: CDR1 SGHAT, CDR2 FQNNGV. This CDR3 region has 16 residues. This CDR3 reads CASSLRQGAFNSPLHF. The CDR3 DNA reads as TGTGCCAGCAGCTTGCGGCAGGGGGCCTTCAATTCACCCCTCCACTTT.

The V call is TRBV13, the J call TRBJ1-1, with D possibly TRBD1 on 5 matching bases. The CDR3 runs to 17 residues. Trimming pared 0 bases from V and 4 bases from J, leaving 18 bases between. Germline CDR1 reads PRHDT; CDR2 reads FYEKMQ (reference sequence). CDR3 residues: CASSLGHLSWGGTEAFF. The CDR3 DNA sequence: TGTGCCAGCAGCTTAGGGCACCTCTCTTGGGGGGGCACTGAAGCTTTCTTT.

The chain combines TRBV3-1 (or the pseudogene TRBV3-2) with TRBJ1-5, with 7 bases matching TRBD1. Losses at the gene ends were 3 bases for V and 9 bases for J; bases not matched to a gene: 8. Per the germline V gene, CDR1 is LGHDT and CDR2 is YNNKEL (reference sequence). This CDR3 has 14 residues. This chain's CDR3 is CASSHLRGVWPQHF. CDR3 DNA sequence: TGTGCCAGCAGCCACCTCAGGGGGGTTTGGCCCCAGCATTTT.

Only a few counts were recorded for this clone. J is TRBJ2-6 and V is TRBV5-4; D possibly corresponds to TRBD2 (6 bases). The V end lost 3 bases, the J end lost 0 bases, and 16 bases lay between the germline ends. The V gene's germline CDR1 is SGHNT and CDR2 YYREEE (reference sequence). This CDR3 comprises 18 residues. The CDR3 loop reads CASSSGGGTDSGANVLTF. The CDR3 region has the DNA TGTGCCAGCAGCTCGGGTGGGGGGACTGACTCTGGGGCCAACGTCCTGACTTTC.

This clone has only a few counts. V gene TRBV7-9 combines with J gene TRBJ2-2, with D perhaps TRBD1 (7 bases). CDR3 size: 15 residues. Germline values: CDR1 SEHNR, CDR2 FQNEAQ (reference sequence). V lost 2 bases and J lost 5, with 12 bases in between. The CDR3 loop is CASSLRQGGTGELFF. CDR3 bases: TGTGCCAGCAGCTTAAGGCAGGGGGGAACCGGGGAGCTGTTTTTT.

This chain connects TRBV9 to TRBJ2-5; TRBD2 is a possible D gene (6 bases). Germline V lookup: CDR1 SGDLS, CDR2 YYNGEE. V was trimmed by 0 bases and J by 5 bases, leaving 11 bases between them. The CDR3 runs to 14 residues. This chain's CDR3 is CASSVDGGLETQYF. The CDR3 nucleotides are TGTGCCAGCAGCGTAGACGGGGGACTCGAGACCCAGTACTTC.

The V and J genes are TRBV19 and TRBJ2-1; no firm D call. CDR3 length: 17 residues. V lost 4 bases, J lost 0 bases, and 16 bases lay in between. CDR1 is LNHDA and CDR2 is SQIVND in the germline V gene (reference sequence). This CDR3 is CASSRAVVVRSYNEQFF. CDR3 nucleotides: TGTGCCAGTAGTAGGGCCGTCGTAGTCCGCTCCTACAATGAGCAGTTCTTC.

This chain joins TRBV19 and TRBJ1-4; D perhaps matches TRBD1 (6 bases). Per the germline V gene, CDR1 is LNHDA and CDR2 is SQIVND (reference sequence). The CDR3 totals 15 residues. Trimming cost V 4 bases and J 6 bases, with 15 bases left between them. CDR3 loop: CASSTRRGGDEKLFF. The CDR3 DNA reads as TGTGCCAGTAGTACCCGCAGGGGAGGGGATGAAAAACTGTTTTTT.

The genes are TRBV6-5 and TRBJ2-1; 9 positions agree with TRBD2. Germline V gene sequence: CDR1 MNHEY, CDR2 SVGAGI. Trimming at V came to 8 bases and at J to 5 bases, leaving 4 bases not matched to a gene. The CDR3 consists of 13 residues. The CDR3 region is CASQTSGHNEQFF. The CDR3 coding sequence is TGTGCCAGCCAGACTAGCGGACACAATGAGCAGTTCTTC.

In DNA, the CDR3 is TGTGCCAGTAGTAGGGGACTAGCGGCCTCCCTCAGTGGGGAGACCCAGTACTTC. Its translation: CASSRGLAASLSGETQYF. This chain links TRBV19 with TRBJ2-5, with 11 bases lining up with TRBD2. The J segment lost 5 bases and the V segment lost 4 bases, leaving 15 bases of the junction unmatched. Germline V CDR1 and CDR2: LNHDA, SQIVND (reference sequence). The CDR3 consists of 18 residues.